This section outlines one T cell receptor beta chain sequence together with its context. Antigen: not known. The sample belongs to a study of cytomegalovirus exposure and HLA in healthy donors. Study-level points and caveats: Later analysis suggested links between common viral pathogens and several top significant clusters. In all likelihood, a cluster of highly shared sequence variants was a sequencing artifact. The study put under 200 TCR beta chains on its list as cytomegalovirus-associated. The authors confirmed in vitro that a few CMV-associated chains were specific for CMV antigens.

V dropped 7 bases and J dropped 9; count of bases not matched to a gene: 13. CDR3 length: 14 residues. Germline V CDR1 and CDR2: MDHEN, SYDVKM. This PCR relied on a set of 60 Vbeta primers and 13 Jbeta primers. Data came from immunoSEQ multiplex PCR; TCRdb stores just in-frame clones and leaves some out. Found here are 50,000 to 75,000 clones, approximately 80% of them singletons; the top ten hold 1.5% to 2%. The origin of this receptor is a human donor in good health. Material: PBMCs. The gene calls are TRBV28 and TRBJ2-7; TRBD1 matches 9 bases. The CDR3 loop is CASTPGDRVFSQYF. The CDR3, as DNA: TGTGCCAGCACCCCAGGGGACAGGGTATTTTCGCAGTACTTC.